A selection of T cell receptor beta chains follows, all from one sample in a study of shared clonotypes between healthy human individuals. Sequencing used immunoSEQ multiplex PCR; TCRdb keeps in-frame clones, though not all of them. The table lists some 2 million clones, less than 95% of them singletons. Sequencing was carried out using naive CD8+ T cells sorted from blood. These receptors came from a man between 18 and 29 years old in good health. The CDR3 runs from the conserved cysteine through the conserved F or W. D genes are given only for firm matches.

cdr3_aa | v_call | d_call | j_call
CASSLGDRVHGYTF | TRBV5-4 | TRBD1 | TRBJ1-2
CASSEVSEQYF | TRBV25-1 | . | TRBJ2-7
CASRPSGRNSEQFF | TRBV4-1 | TRBD2 | TRBJ2-1
CASSGDSRYLPNYGYTF | TRBV9 | . | TRBJ1-2
CASSQGLAVMNEQFF | TRBV4-3 | TRBD2 | TRBJ2-1
CASSLFFEGGETQYF | TRBV7-6 | . | TRBJ2-5
CAWSPWGSGTEAFF | TRBV30 | . | TRBJ1-1
CASSSRDLSTDTQYF | TRBV6-5 | . | TRBJ2-3
CASSPGAGSNQPQHF | TRBV7-3 | . | TRBJ1-5
CASRPGAGAGELFF | TRBV19 | . | TRBJ2-2
CAWSWSSGRASSEQYF | TRBV30 | TRBD2 | TRBJ2-7
CASSLGVNTEAFF | TRBV11-3 | . | TRBJ1-1
CASRPLAGELFF | TRBV6-4 | . | TRBJ2-2
CASSVPGAGYADTDTQYF | TRBV10-2 | . | TRBJ2-3
CASSDSGGGGNTIYF | TRBV9 | TRBD1 | TRBJ1-3
CASSYSDRLSYEQYF | TRBV6-6 | TRBD1 | TRBJ2-7
CASSLTGSYEQYF | TRBV6-5 | TRBD1 | TRBJ2-7
CASSSTRDTGELFF | TRBV27 | . | TRBJ2-2
CASSSVAGAGETQYF | TRBV4-3 | TRBD2 | TRBJ2-5
CASSMGGSHEQYF | TRBV2 | . | TRBJ2-7
CASSESPGQDYQPQHF | TRBV6-1 | TRBD1 | TRBJ1-5
CASSQEPTDGSYEQYF | TRBV4-1 | . | TRBJ2-7
CASSLEAGGLLPDGYTF | TRBV11-2 | TRBD1 | TRBJ1-2
CASSYLGGSSTDTQYF | TRBV7-9 | . | TRBJ2-3
CASSRVGGAVGNYGYTF | TRBV28 | . | TRBJ1-2
CASSLEGFSYNEQFF | TRBV5-1 | . | TRBJ2-1
CASTDLTSYEQYF | TRBV11-2 | . | TRBJ2-7
CASSVGTSGYNEQFF | TRBV7-2 | TRBD2 | TRBJ2-1
CASLSGLGTQYF | TRBV5-1 | . | TRBJ2-5
CASSAGEPLAKNIQYF | TRBV7-9 | TRBD2 | TRBJ2-4
CASSLLAIQETQYF | TRBV5-1 | . | TRBJ2-5
CATREPSYNEQFF | TRBV10-3 | . | TRBJ2-1
CASTGGADNEQFF | TRBV2 | TRBD1 | TRBJ2-1
CASSPNVAGGINEQFF | TRBV27 | TRBD2 | TRBJ2-1
CASSASRDTSSTDTQYF | TRBV9 | . | TRBJ2-3
CASSVDLVAAGANVLTF | TRBV9 | . | TRBJ2-6
CASSVASLAGVYEQYF | TRBV9 | TRBD2 | TRBJ2-7
CASIPQQGYTF | TRBV10-1 | . | TRBJ1-2